A single sample is the source of the 21 T cell receptor beta chains below, sequenced in a study of CD8+CD57+ T cells in acquired aplastic anemia. Profiling that covered TCR beta VDJ and CDR3 relied on genomic DNA as its template. TCRdb passed the reads through MiXCR, listing each CDR3 protein once. The profile shows 260,000 or so distinct CDR3 sequences, roughly 82% of them singletons. All patients picked for sequencing had shown, by flow cytometry, an expansion of CD8+CD57+ cells. Sequenced material: sorted CD4+, CD8+, or CD8+CD57+ T cells (not recorded which) from PBMCs. Every receptor here comes from a human donor with aplastic anemia.

By sample share, this clonotype is medium-sized. The rearrangement joins TRBV2 to TRBJ2-7; 8 bases are a match to TRBD1. The CDR3 spans 14 residues. V trimming: 6 bases; J trimming: 2 bases; junction bases outside the gene matches: 6. Germline V gene sequence: CDR1 SNHLY, CDR2 FYNNEI. The CDR3 DNA follows: TGTGCCAGCAGGGAACCGGGACAGGCCTACGAGCAGTACGTC. Translating it yields CASREPGQAYEQYV.

The rearrangement uses TRBV11-1 and TRBJ2-1; 8 nucleotides align to TRBD2. Germline V CDR1 and CDR2: SGHAT, FQDESV (reference sequence). CDR3 size: 16 residues. The CDR3 nucleotides are TGTGACTGCAGATTTCGAAGCTGCGGGGGGAGCGATGAGCAGTTCTTC. This sequence encodes CDCRFRSCGGSDEQFF.

This rearrangement joins TRBV29-1 to TRBJ2-5; the D is unclear. CDR1 is SQVTM and CDR2 is ANQGSEA in the germline V gene. The CDR3 is made up of 10 amino acids. Trimming stripped 4 bases from V and 5 bases from J, with 5 bases between. The CDR3 bases are TGCAGCGTTGCCCACGAGACCCAGTACTTC. Protein product: CSVAHETQYF.

The chain couples TRBV2 to TRBJ2-3; D possibly matches TRBD1 or TRBD2 (6 bases each). CDR1 and CDR2 (germline): SNHLY, FYNNEI. V was cut by 4 bases and J by 15 bases, with 32 bases left in between. The CDR3 runs 17 residues. The CDR3 loop reads CASSGVGGANTKDFFYF. CDR3 coding DNA: TGTGCCAGCAGTGGGGTGGGGGGCGCGAACACTAAAGATTTCTTTTATTTT. Combining the CDR3 with reference TRBV2 and TRBJ2-3 gives the whole variable domain EPEVTQTPSHQVTQMGQEVILRCVPISNHLYFYWYRQILGQKVEFLVSFYNNEISEKSEIFDDQFSVERPDGSNFTLKIRSTKLEDSAMYFCASSGVGGANTKDFFYFGPGTRLTVL.

The V gene is TRBV20-1, the J gene TRBJ1-5; TRBD1 might be the D (6 bases). The CDR3 is 16 amino acids. With 3 bases removed from V and 0 bases from J, the gap between germline ends came to 15 bases. CDR1 and CDR2 from the germline V gene are DFQATT and SNEGSKA (reference sequence). Here the CDR3 reads CSASTGRENSNQPQHF. For the CDR3, the DNA is TGCAGTGCTAGTACAGGGCGGGAAAATAGCAATCAGCCCCAGCATTTT.

Note on this clonotype: The CDR3 ends on some other residue instead of the conserved phenylalanine or tryptophan, so this is likely a read error. It is unclear where the CDR3 begins or ends on the DNA, so no DNA is shown, and the CDR3 is as TCRdb lists it. The chain has TRBV7-3 and TRBJ2-4; TRBD1, the table's D call, lacks a check against the DNA. The CDR3 length is 12 residues, termini included. CDR1 and CDR2 from the germline V gene are SGHTA and FQGTGA. CDR3 protein: CASSLAGNPESQ.

This clonotype was recorded once. The conserved phenylalanine or tryptophan normally closing the CDR3 is absent here, so this likely arose from a read error. The DNA is omitted, as the CDR3 cannot be located on it reliably, and the CDR3 follows TCRdb's listing. The chain joins TRBV7-8 to TRBJ2-3; TRBD2 is the table's D call, not checked against the DNA. CDR1 is SGHVS, CDR2 FQNEAQ, per germline. The CDR3 spans 13 amino acids, including both terminal residues. Here the CDR3 reads CASSAAGGPETHY.

The chain recombines TRBV20-1 with TRBJ2-1; possible D gene TRBD2, 6 bases. CDR3 length equals 15 residues. The germline CDR1 and CDR2 sequences are DFQATT and SNEGSKA (reference sequence). V shed 4 bases and J shed 7 bases, with 20 bases lying between them. The CDR3 here is CSAIASERGSNEQFF. CDR3 DNA sequence: TGCAGTGCTATCGCCAGCGAACGGGGGAGTAATGAGCAGTTCTTC.

The V and J genes are TRBV7-3 and TRBJ2-3; the D call may be TRBD1 or TRBD2 (5 bases each). The CDR3 contains 13 residues. Germline values: CDR1 SGHTA, CDR2 FQGTGA. CDR3 loop: CAPGIGATDTQYF. CDR3 nucleotide sequence: TGTGCTCCTGGGATCGGGGCTACAGATACGCAGTATTTT.

On this clonotype: The CDR3 does not close with the conserved phenylalanine or tryptophan, likely indicating a read error. The DNA is omitted, as the CDR3 cannot be located on it reliably, and the CDR3 follows TCRdb's listing. This chain uses TRBV15 with TRBJ2-7; TRBD2, the table's D call, was not compared with the DNA. CDR1 LNHNV and CDR2 YYDKDF come from the germline V gene (reference sequence). The CDR3 length equals 17 residues, ends included. This CDR3 reads CATSSHCGTRFSYVEYG.

This chain joins TRBV7-3 and TRBJ1-3; tentative D call: TRBD1 (5 bases). Germline V lookup: CDR1 SGHTA, CDR2 FQGTGA. Trimming shortened V by 5 bases and J by 2 bases, and 10 bases separated the two germline ends. The length of the CDR3 is 14 residues. CDR3 loop: CASSLRDAGNTIYF. In DNA form, the CDR3 reads TGTGCCAGCAGCCTCCGGGACGCTGGAAACACCATATATTTT.

In DNA, the CDR3 is TGTGCCAGCAGCTTAGCGGGACTTGGGAAGAGACCCAGTTTCTTT. Its protein is CASSLAGLGKRPSFF. This chain connects TRBV7-8 to TRBJ1-1, with TRBD1 as a possible D gene (5 bases). V was pared by 0 bases and J by 13 bases, with 21 bases between. CDR1 and CDR2 from the germline V gene are SGHVS and FQNEAQ. This CDR3 region has 15 residues.

The chain links TRBV20-1 to TRBJ1-3, with a weak D call TRBD1 (5 bases). CDR1 and CDR2 (germline): DFQATT, SNEGSKA (reference sequence). The germline V and J ends were trimmed by 4 bases and 3 bases, with 13 bases remaining between them. This CDR3 has 14 amino acids. The CDR3 protein is CSATGTQSGNTIYF. The CDR3, as DNA: TGCAGTGCTACGGGGACTCAGAGTGGAAACACCATATATTTT.

This chain connects TRBV7-9 to TRBJ1-6; no clear D gene. The V gene lost 3 bases and the J gene lost 13 bases, with 16 bases spanning the gap. The germline gives CDR1 SEHNR, CDR2 FQNEAQ (reference sequence). The CDR3 covers 14 residues. CDR3 loop: CASSLSSYSGPLHF. DNA for the CDR3: TGTGCCAGCAGCTTGAGTTCCTATAGTGGGCCCCTCCACTTT.

The count of this clonotype is one. Sequence at one end of the junction differs from germline and may be a read error. The rearrangement uses TRBV2 and TRBJ2-7, with D possibly being TRBD1 or TRBD2 (6 bases each). The length of the CDR3 is 13 residues. Germline V lookup: CDR1 SNHLY, CDR2 FYNNEI. The CDR3 here is CASGYGGSYKQYF. Here the CDR3 DNA reads TGTGCCAGCGGCTACGGGGGCAGCTATAAGCAGTACTTT.

As for this clonotype: One end of the junction is discordant with germline, which a read error may explain. The V gene is TRBV7-9, the J gene TRBJ2-6; no definite D call. Germline loops: CDR1 SEHNR, CDR2 FQNEAQ (reference sequence). The CDR3 sequence is 16 residues long. The CDR3 region is CASSLAPGYRANVLTF. As DNA, the CDR3 is TGTGCCAGCAGCTTAGCACCCGGCTACCGGGCCAATGTCCTGACTTTC.

The chain recombines TRBV11-1 with TRBJ1-5; 7 bases are a match to TRBD1. Germline lookup yields CDR1 SGHAT and CDR2 FQDESV (reference sequence). There are 16 residues in the CDR3. The trim removed 4 bases at V and 2 bases at J, leaving 8 bases unmatched. CDR3 protein: CASSSGGKVRNQPQHF. CDR3 sequence (DNA): TGTGCCAGCAGCTCAGGGGGGAAAGTCCGCAATCAGCCCCAGCATTTT.

A note on this clonotype: A read error may produce the germline difference seen at one junction end. This sequence joins TRBV7-9 and TRBJ2-5; D might be TRBD1 or TRBD2, each matching 5 bases. Per the germline V gene, CDR1 is SEHNR and CDR2 is FQNEAQ (reference sequence). The length of the CDR3 is 14 residues. DNA for the CDR3: TGTGCCAGCAGCTTGTGGACTGGGGCAGCGACCAAGTACTTC. This translates into CASSLWTGAATKYF.

The chain has TRBV7-8 and TRBJ1-5; possible D gene TRBD1, 6 bases. The CDR3 runs 15 residues. CDR1 is SGHVS and CDR2 is FQNEAQ in the germline V gene. V lost 9 bases and J 9 bases, leaving 24 bases between the germline ends. The CDR3: CASSISWGHDPPQHF. CDR3 bases: TGTGCCAGTAGTATATCTTGGGGGCACGATCCGCCCCAGCATTTT.

This chain connects TRBV12-5 to TRBJ1-2; TRBD1 is a possible D gene (5 bases). The V gene lost 8 bases and the J gene lost 4 bases, with 8 bases spanning the gap. The CDR3 contains 11 residues. Germline CDR1 LGHNT, CDR2 FRNRAP. This CDR3 is CASSGVYGYTF. The CDR3 coding sequence is TGTGCTAGTTCGGGGGTCTATGGCTACACCTTC.

This clonotype turned up a few times. V and J are TRBV2 and TRBJ1-1; TRBD1 matches at 9 bases. V dropped 6 bases and J dropped 5; count of bases not matched to a gene: 10. CDR1 is SNHLY and CDR2 is FYNNEI in the germline V gene. The CDR3 runs to 15 residues. DNA of the CDR3: TGTGCCAGCAGCGATCACGGGACAGGGAGGACTGAAGCTTTCTTT. The encoded protein is CASSDHGTGRTEAFF.